The clone carrying this T cell receptor (beta chain) was counted a few times. Repertoires were generated with immunoSEQ multiplex PCR, while TCRdb's copy carries only in-frame clones and drops some. The sample has 130,000 to 150,000 clones; approximately 84% are singletons. These data come from a study of blood T cell repertoires in COVID-19. CDR3 size: 15 residues. V shed 2 bases, J shed 12 bases, and the junction held 12 bases outside the gene matches. Germline V lookup: CDR1 SNHLY, CDR2 FYNNEI. This receptor was taken from a human donor in a cohort sampled during active COVID-19. Input material: peripheral blood. This rearrangement joins TRBV2 to TRBJ2-1; 8 nucleotides align to TRBD2. CDR3 coding DNA: TGTGCCAGCAGTGAAAGAGGGCGGGAGGCCGCCGGGCAGTTCTTC. This codes for CASSERGREAAGQFF.